These 32 T cell receptor beta chains share one sample of origin, sequenced in a study of CD8 T cells in Susac syndrome. Random hexamers were used to reverse transcribe an amount of about 0.45 to 1 ug RNA. Each CDR3 protein gets one entry after TCRdb re-called the immunoSEQ multiplex PCR reads with MiXCR. The data hold 150,000 to 200,000 distinct CDR3 sequences, with under 95% observed a single time. The specimen sequenced was CD4+ T cells from PBMCs. The receptor source for this set is a human donor with Susac syndrome.

This clonotype was seen just once. This rearrangement joins TRBV9 to TRBJ2-6, with D uncertain. Between the trimmed V and J ends, which lost 6 bases and 0 bases, there was a span of 16 bases. Germline V lookup: CDR1 SGDLS, CDR2 YYNGEE. This CDR3 region has 17 residues. The CDR3 DNA follows: TGTGCCAGCACTCCTGATCAGTCCCCCTCTGGGGCCAACGTCCTGACTTTC. Translation: CASTPDQSPSGANVLTF.

Worth noting for this clonotype: At one boundary the junction diverges from the germline segment, which might be a read error. DNA for the CDR3: TGTGCCACGAGTGGACAGGGGACCGGGGATACGCAGTATTTT. Translating it yields CATSGQGTGDTQYF. The V and J genes are TRBV24-1 and TRBJ2-3; 9 bases align to TRBD1. Germline lookup yields CDR1 KGHDR and CDR2 SFDVKD. The CDR3 has 14 amino acids.

The chain couples TRBV28 to TRBJ1-2; tentatively, D is TRBD1 (6 bases). The germline CDR1 and CDR2 sequences are MDHEN and SYDVKM. This CDR3 region has 13 residues. V gave up 6 bases and J gave up 3 bases, with 11 bases separating them. The CDR3 DNA follows: TGTGCCAGCAGCAATGGACAGCACTATGGCTACACCTTC. Its protein product is CASSNGQHYGYTF.

V usage is TRBV7-2 and J usage is TRBJ2-1, with TRBD2 as a possible D gene (6 bases). Looked up from germline, CDR1 is SGHTA and CDR2 is FQGNSA. This CDR3 contains 16 residues. Trimming shortened V by 6 bases and J by 0 bases, and 15 bases separated the two germline ends. The CDR3 region has the DNA TGTGCCAGCAGGCCTATTCTAGCGATCTCCTACAATGAGCAGTTCTTC. Amino acid sequence: CASRPILAISYNEQFF. The whole variable domain, filled in from reference TRBV7-2 and TRBJ2-1, reads GAGVSQSPSNKVTEKGKDVELRCDPISGHTALYWYRQSLGQGLEFLIYFQGNSAPDKSGLPSDRFSAERTGGSVSTLTIQRTQQEDSAVYLCASRPILAISYNEQFFGPGTRLTVL.

This rearrangement joins TRBV5-1 to TRBJ1-1, with TRBD1 matching over 9 bases. V gave up 0 bases and J gave up 2 bases; unmatched junction bases: 8. The germline gives CDR1 SGHRS, CDR2 YFSETQ. The CDR3 extends over 17 amino acids. The CDR3 protein is CASSLAGVGQGNTEAFF. CDR3 in DNA: TGCGCCAGCAGCTTGGCCGGGGTGGGACAGGGAAACACTGAAGCTTTCTTT.

The chain links TRBV15 to TRBJ2-1; D remains ambiguous. Germline loops: CDR1 LNHNV, CDR2 YYDKDF (reference sequence). The CDR3 length is 17 residues. Trimming cost V 3 bases and J 0 bases, with 15 bases left between them. This chain's CDR3 is CATSSPKTVLSYNEQFF. CDR3 sequence (DNA): TGTGCCACCAGCAGCCCTAAGACCGTACTCTCCTACAATGAGCAGTTCTTC.

The chain couples TRBV20-1 to TRBJ2-7; 10 nucleotides agree with TRBD1. CDR3 length: 16 residues. In germline, CDR1 is DFQATT, CDR2 SNEGSKA (reference sequence). Trimming took 6 bases from V and 4 from J; bases not matched to a gene: 15. In DNA form, the CDR3 reads TGCAGTGCCCTAAGACGACGGGACAGGGGCTTTTACGAGCAGTACTTC. This sequence encodes CSALRRRDRGFYEQYF.

The chain employs TRBV14 and TRBJ1-2; D is perhaps TRBD1 (5 bases). With 4 bases removed from V and 4 bases from J, the gap between germline ends came to 16 bases. The germline V gene encodes CDR1 SGHDN and CDR2 FVKESK. The CDR3 length is 15 residues. CDR3: CASSLGGGALYGYTF. The CDR3 DNA reads TGTGCCAGCAGCCTTGGCGGGGGAGCCCTCTATGGCTACACCTTC.

V and J are TRBV5-1 and TRBJ2-7; the match to TRBD1 covers 9 bases. Unmatched junction bases numbered 5, after V lost 0 bases and J lost 4 bases. Germline lookup yields CDR1 SGHRS and CDR2 YFSETQ. This CDR3 comprises 15 residues. The CDR3 loop reads CASSLGDREGYEQYF. The CDR3 nucleotides read TGCGCCAGCAGCTTGGGGGACAGGGAGGGGTACGAGCAGTACTTC.

CDR3 DNA sequence: TGTGCCAGCAGTGCGACTAGCGGGGGGAATACGCAGTATTTT. This codes for CASSATSGGNTQYF. The V and J genes are TRBV2 and TRBJ2-3, with 13 bases that match TRBD2. The CDR3 is 14 amino acids. The germline gives CDR1 SNHLY, CDR2 FYNNEI. With V trimmed by 4 bases and J by 7 bases, 2 bases remained unmatched.

V and J are TRBV19 and TRBJ2-3; D might be TRBD2 (5 bases). The CDR3 consists of 14 residues. Germline V gene sequence: CDR1 LNHDA, CDR2 SQIVND (reference sequence). Trimming removed 10 bases at V and 0 bases at J, with 14 bases between. The CDR3 coding sequence is TGTGCCACCAGATTGCGGGTTAGCACAGATACGCAGTATTTT. Translating it yields CATRLRVSTDTQYF.

This chain links TRBV2 with TRBJ2-3; 9 nucleotides agree with TRBD2. From germline, CDR1 is SNHLY and CDR2 FYNNEI. This CDR3 region has 16 residues. V shed 2 bases and J 4 bases; nucleotides not matched to a gene: 7. CDR3 coding DNA: TGTGCCAGCAGTGAACAGGCGGGGGGGTCGGCAGATACGCAGTATTTT. Its translation: CASSEQAGGSADTQYF.

This clonotype was seen once. The chain carries TRBV3-1 and TRBJ1-6; 7 bases are a match to TRBD1. V lost 1 base to trimming and J lost 10 bases; unmatched junction nucleotides: 4. The CDR3 has 14 residues. The germline V gene has CDR1 LGHDT and CDR2 YNNKEL (reference sequence). CDR3 loop: CASSQGQGSSPLHF. The CDR3 DNA is TGTGCCAGCAGCCAAGGACAGGGTAGCTCACCCCTCCACTTT.

The V gene is TRBV11-2, the J gene TRBJ1-1, with D possibly being TRBD1 (5 bases). The germline gives CDR1 SGHAT, CDR2 FQNNGV. There are 15 residues in the CDR3. V gave up 1 base and J gave up 6 bases, with 15 bases separating them. The CDR3 loop reads CASSLGGGPYAEAFF. CDR3 sequence (DNA): TGTGCCAGCAGCTTAGGGGGGGGACCCTACGCTGAAGCTTTCTTT.

The rearrangement links TRBV10-2 to TRBJ1-1; TRBD1 aligns across 9 bases. The germline CDR1 and CDR2 sequences are WSHSY and SAAADI. Trimming at V came to 11 bases and at J to 5 bases, leaving 6 bases not matched to a gene. This CDR3 region has 12 residues. Written as DNA, the CDR3 is TGCGCCGGGGGACAGGGTGCAACTGAAGCTTTCTTT. Protein sequence: CAGGQGATEAFF.

The chain uses TRBV19 and TRBJ2-5; perhaps TRBD2 as D (6 bases). Germline CDR1 reads LNHDA; CDR2 reads SQIVND (reference sequence). V was pared by 3 bases and J by 1 base, with 9 bases between. CDR3 size: 14 residues. Written as DNA, the CDR3 is TGTGCCAGTAGTATGTTGGGGGGCCAAGAGACCCAGTACTTC. This translates into CASSMLGGQETQYF.

This chain uses TRBV7-2 with TRBJ2-5; D not resolved. Trimming removed 1 base at V and 5 bases at J, with 5 bases between. The germline gives CDR1 SGHTA, CDR2 FQGNSA. This CDR3 contains 12 residues. CDR3 nucleotide sequence: TGTGCCAGCAGCTTAGATCGGGAGACCCAGTACTTC. It specifies CASSLDRETQYF. The whole variable domain, remainder taken from reference TRBV7-2 and TRBJ2-5, is GAGVSQSPSNKVTEKGKDVELRCDPISGHTALYWYRQSLGQGLEFLIYFQGNSAPDKSGLPSDRFSAERTGGSVSTLTIQRTQQEDSAVYLCASSLDRETQYFGPGTRLLVL.

The chain combines TRBV5-4 with TRBJ2-1, with D possibly matching TRBD2 (7 bases). The CDR3 has 15 amino acids. V gave up 0 bases and J gave up 6 bases, with 13 bases separating them. From germline, CDR1 is SGHNT and CDR2 YYREEE (reference sequence). CDR3 sequence (DNA): TGTGCCAGCAGCTTGGAGTGGGGGGGCTTCAATGAGCAGTTCTTC. Translating it yields CASSLEWGGFNEQFF.

This sequence joins TRBV5-1 and TRBJ1-1; 9 nucleotides match TRBD1. The junction had 9 bases not matched to a gene; V was cut back by 4 bases and J by 5 bases. From germline, CDR1 is SGHRS and CDR2 YFSETQ. There are 15 residues in the CDR3. The CDR3 DNA sequence: TGCGCCAGCAGCGCTACCTTGACAGGGGGGACTGAAGCTTTCTTT. Protein product: CASSATLTGGTEAFF.

This clonotype was detected only once. The V and J genes are TRBV6-6 and TRBJ2-1; D is possibly TRBD1 (7 bases). Germline-derived CDR1 and CDR2 are MNHNY and SVGAGI (reference sequence). Trimming took off 0 bases at V and 6 bases at J, with 15 bases between the two ends. The CDR3 length is 16 residues. In DNA, the CDR3 is TGTGCCAGCAGTTACTCGGAGGGGGCTAAGGGCAATGAGCAGTTCTTC. This encodes CASSYSEGAKGNEQFF.

J is TRBJ2-1 and V is TRBV24-1; TRBD2 matches 13 bases. V trimming: 9 bases; J trimming: 7 bases; junction bases outside the gene matches: 11. CDR1 and CDR2 from the germline V gene are KGHDR and SFDVKD. The CDR3 sequence is 16 residues long. DNA of the CDR3: TGTGCCACCTCCGAACCGGGACTAGCGGGGACAAATGAGCAGTTCTTC. It is translated as CATSEPGLAGTNEQFF.

The genes are TRBV12-5 and TRBJ1-2; the match to TRBD1 covers 9 bases. The CDR3 totals 15 residues. CDR1 is LGHNT and CDR2 is FRNRAP in the germline V gene. V shed 5 bases, J shed 7 bases, and the junction held 11 bases outside the gene matches. The CDR3 DNA is TGTGCTAGTGGTAACCGGGACAGGGATTGGGGTGGCTACACCTTC. Its translation is CASGNRDRDWGGYTF.

The V call is TRBV20-1, the J call TRBJ2-2; possibly TRBD1 for D (6 bases). V lost 3 bases to trimming and J lost 6 bases, with 14 bases between them. The CDR3 is 14 residues long. Germline-derived CDR1 and CDR2 are DFQATT and SNEGSKA (reference sequence). The CDR3 spells CSARSAQGSGELFF. For the CDR3, the DNA is TGCAGTGCTAGGAGTGCGCAGGGGTCCGGGGAGCTGTTTTTT.

The V gene is TRBV29-1, the J gene TRBJ2-3, with 11 bases fitting TRBD1. The ends lost 4 bases at V and 4 bases at J; junction bases unmatched: 1. The CDR3 has 13 residues. CDR1 and CDR2 (germline): SQVTM, ANQGSEA. CDR3 coding DNA: TGCAGCGTTGCGGGACAGGGGGCAGATACGCAGTATTTT. This gives the protein CSVAGQGADTQYF.

In its sample, this clonotype was seen once. CDR3: CASSRTALTAYGYTF. Written as DNA, the CDR3 is TGTGCCAGCAGTCGGACAGCCCTTACTGCCTATGGCTACACCTTC. The chain couples TRBV12-3 or TRBV12-4 to TRBJ1-2; TRBD1 might be the D (6 bases). The CDR3 is 15 amino acids. V was clipped by 5 bases and J by 4 bases, with 17 bases between them.

A few counts support this clonotype. The rearrangement joins TRBV20-1 to TRBJ1-3; D gene unclear. Trimming pared 3 bases from V and 2 bases from J, leaving 8 bases between. CDR3 length: 13 residues. The germline V gene has CDR1 DFQATT and CDR2 SNEGSKA (reference sequence). The CDR3 region has the DNA TGCAGTGCTAGTGCCGGGGCTGGAAACACCATATATTTT. The encoded protein is CSASAGAGNTIYF.

In nucleotides, the CDR3 is TGCGCCAGCAGCTCACAGGGAATGGAGACCCAGTACTTC. Residues: CASSSQGMETQYF. V and J are TRBV5-1 and TRBJ2-5; D perhaps matches TRBD1 (6 bases). V lost 3 bases to trimming and J lost 5 bases, with 11 bases between them. Germline V gene data show CDR1 as SGHRS and CDR2 as YFSETQ. The CDR3 sequence is 13 residues long.

The CDR3 loop reads CSASQPGQGGDTQYF. CDR3 bases: TGCAGTGCTAGTCAACCGGGACAGGGTGGAGATACGCAGTATTTT. V and J are TRBV20-1 and TRBJ2-3, with 9 bases aligning to TRBD1. This CDR3 is 15 amino acids long. Losses at the gene ends were 3 bases for V and 5 bases for J; bases not matched to a gene: 9. Germline V gives CDR1 DFQATT, CDR2 SNEGSKA (reference sequence).

This chain links TRBV10-3 with TRBJ2-7, with 9 nucleotides matching TRBD1. Germline CDR1 and CDR2: ENHRY and SYGVKD. The V gene end was trimmed by 0 bases and the J gene end by 4 bases; junction bases not matched to a gene: 4. The CDR3 has 15 residues. Here the CDR3 DNA reads TGTGCCATCAGTGAGTCGGGGACAGGGCGTTACGAGCAGTACTTC. Translating gives CAISESGTGRYEQYF.

V gene TRBV5-6 combines with J gene TRBJ2-7; 11 positions match TRBD2. CDR1 is SGHDT, CDR2 YYEEEE, per germline. Trimming cost V 1 base and J 0 bases; bases outside gene matches: 12. The CDR3 length is 19 residues. CDR3 protein: CASSLNGLAGGTYSYEQYF. The CDR3 nucleotides are TGTGCCAGCAGCTTGAATGGCCTAGCGGGGGGTACCTACTCCTACGAGCAGTACTTC.

Here the CDR3 reads CASSQDYSEGETQYF. CDR3 DNA sequence: TGCGCCAGCAGCCAAGATTATAGCGAGGGTGAGACCCAGTACTTC. The V and J genes are TRBV4-3 and TRBJ2-5; the D gene is possibly TRBD2 (5 bases). The germline gives CDR1 LGHNA, CDR2 YSLEER. The ends were cut back, 0 bases at V and 5 bases at J, with 13 bases in the middle. CDR3 length: 15 amino acids.

The chain couples TRBV11-2 to TRBJ2-3; possibly TRBD2 for D (5 bases). CDR1 SGHAT and CDR2 FQNNGV come from the germline V gene. V was cut by 5 bases and J by 10 bases, with 22 bases left in between. The CDR3 spans 15 residues. CDR3 bases: TGTGCCAGCAGCGACGCCGCTAGCAGGACCCGAGCGCAGTATTTT. Its translation: CASSDAASRTRAQYF. The whole variable domain, remainder taken from reference TRBV11-2 and TRBJ2-3, is EAGVAQSPRYKIIEKRQSVAFWCNPISGHATLYWYQQILGQGPKLLIQFQNNGVVDDSQLPKDRFSAERLKGVDSTLKIQPAKLEDSAVYLCASSDAASRTRAQYFGPGTRLTVL.